A selection of T cell receptor beta chains follows, all from one sample in a study of T cells after yellow fever vaccination. One entry per CDR3 protein results from TCRdb running MiXCR on the 5' RACE reads. The repertoire has some 400,000 distinct CDR3 sequences, 6% to 8% of them found once; the top ten carry 14% to 15%. Source: PBMCs, taken 5 days after the yellow fever booster vaccination. Every receptor here comes from a man younger than 45 who received the YFV17D yellow fever vaccine. Both conserved end residues are part of each CDR3. The order of the fields is J gene, D gene, V gene, CDR3 protein. The D gene is left open where the match is weak.

TRBJ2-2,.,TRBV5-6,CASSFSAKRDTGELFF
TRBJ2-1,TRBD2,TRBV12-3/TRBV12-4,CASKVGLAGRNEQFF
TRBJ1-1,.,TRBV7-8,CASRYDRWGTEAFF
TRBJ2-5,.,TRBV5-1,CASSLVPGLEQETQYF
TRBJ1-4,.,TRBV7-9,CASSSGPAGEKLFF
TRBJ2-2,.,TRBV20-1,CSARQITTGEQFF
TRBJ2-3,TRBD2,TRBV7-2,CASSFGVAGVRDTQYF
TRBJ2-3,.,TRBV6-6,CASGDTQYF
TRBJ1-4,TRBD1,TRBV3-1,CATSRGQGLPEKLFF
TRBJ1-1,.,TRBV20-1,CSAPPPRVDTEAFF
TRBJ1-5,TRBD1,TRBV20-1,CSARRTGGVYSNQPQHF
TRBJ2-3,.,TRBV11-2,CASSLEPVTQYF
TRBJ1-1,.,TRBV3-1,CASSQGGRFGTEAFF
TRBJ1-3,.,TRBV7-2,CASSPTGFGNTIYF
TRBJ2-7,TRBD2,TRBV30,CAWELAGVGGEQYF
TRBJ1-3,.,TRBV7-2,CASSLAAGTGNTIYF
TRBJ1-2,.,TRBV5-1,CASSGDLGYTF
TRBJ1-2,.,TRBV12-3/TRBV12-4,CASSLAGTNYGYTF
TRBJ2-7,.,TRBV7-2,CASSLIMGSYEQYF
TRBJ2-1,TRBD2,TRBV20-1,CSAFLAGGPRNEQFF
TRBJ2-3,.,TRBV7-2,CASRRGTDTQYF
TRBJ1-1,.,TRBV4-3,CASSQTEGLNTEAFF
TRBJ2-1,TRBD2,TRBV6-4,CASTILAGAGNEQFF
TRBJ2-3,TRBD2,TRBV20-1,CSATRTRHQDTQYF